This is a list of T cell receptor beta chains from one sample in a study of shared clonotypes between healthy human individuals. Assay: immunoSEQ multiplex PCR; the TCRdb copy retains only in-frame clones and omits some. This table has roughly 530,000 clones, about 96% appearing once. Sequenced input: naive CD4+ T cells sorted from blood. The receptors stem from a woman in her twenties or thirties in good health. The CDR3 runs from the conserved cysteine through the conserved F or W. D genes are given only for firm matches. The size field is filled for only some rows; it gives once, few, many or a size class.

>TRBJ1-4|-|TRBD1|TRBV19
TGTGCCAGTAGTATGGGACAGGGGGCGTTCGGTGAAAAACTGTTTTTT
CASSMGQGAFGEKLFF
>TRBJ1-3|-|-|TRBV2
TGTGCCGGAGGATTATACCGGGACATTATCTCTGGAAACACCATATATTTT
CAGGLYRDIISGNTIYF
>TRBJ2-5|-|-|TRBV2
TGTGCCAGCAGCGCTGGGGATCAAGAGACCCAGTACTTC
CASSAGDQETQYF
>TRBJ2-7|-|TRBD2|TRBV4-1
TGCGCCAGCAAAGCTAGCGGGAGTCGCCACGAGCAGTACTTC
CASKASGSRHEQYF
>TRBJ1-4|-|-|TRBV6-4
TGTGCCAGCAGTGTCGAAAGAAATGAAAAACTGTTTTTT
CASSVERNEKLFF
>TRBJ2-1|-|-|TRBV6-6
TGTGCCAGCAGTTACTCGGATGGCTCCTACAATGAGCAGTTCTTC
CASSYSDGSYNEQFF
>TRBJ2-1|-|-|TRBV6-7
TGTGCCAGCAGTTACAGTAAATCAGGGGCCCGACTGGAGATTAGCTCCTACAATGAGCAGTTCTTC
CASSYSKSGARLEISSYNEQFF
>TRBJ2-1|-|TRBD2|TRBV30
TGTGCCTGGATCACGGGACTAGGAACCTACAATGAGCAGTTCTTC
CAWITGLGTYNEQFF
>TRBJ1-2|-|TRBD1|TRBV27
TGTGCCAGCAGACTCCGGACAGGCACGGGGGGCTACACCTTC
CASRLRTGTGGYTF
>TRBJ1-3|-|-|TRBV28
TGTGCCAGCAGTCTCCACCCCGGGGCCTCTGGAAACACCATATATTTT
CASSLHPGASGNTIYF
>TRBJ2-3|once|TRBD1|TRBV9
TGTGCCAGCAGCCCCCGGACAGGCTATAGCACAGATACGCAGTATTTT
CASSPRTGYSTDTQYF
>TRBJ2-5|-|TRBD1|TRBV18
TGTGCCAGCTCAGACAGGGGCTTGTACCAAGAGACCCAGTACTTC
CASSDRGLYQETQYF
>TRBJ2-7|-|TRBD1|TRBV7-2
TGTGCCAGCAGCTCTCCCGGGACAGGGAATTACGAGCAGTACTTC
CASSSPGTGNYEQYF
>TRBJ2-3|-|-|TRBV1
TGCACCAGCAGCGAAGCACCACCAGATACGCAGTATTTT
CTSSEAPPDTQYF
>TRBJ2-3|-|TRBD2|TRBV13
TGTGCCAGCAGCAAATTTCCCCCTCTAGCGGGAGTTGCAGATACGCAGTATTTT
CASSKFPPLAGVADTQYF
>TRBJ2-7|-|-|TRBV6-6
TGTGCCAGCAGTTACTCGACTGGGCGCAGCTACGAGCAGTACTTC
CASSYSTGRSYEQYF
>TRBJ2-7|once|TRBD2|TRBV19
TGTGCCAGTAGTATACTTGCGGGAGTTTACGAGCAGTACTTC
CASSILAGVYEQYF
>TRBJ1-3|-|TRBD1|TRBV6-5
TGTGCCAGCAGTTACGGACAGGCAAGAAACACCATATATTTT
CASSYGQARNTIYF
>TRBJ2-7|-|-|TRBV28
TGTGCCAGCAGCGCTCAAGGGGACACAACCTACGAGCAGTACTTC
CASSAQGDTTYEQYF
>TRBJ1-3|-|-|TRBV7-9
TGTGCCAGCAGCCTGTACGGCAAGGGCGCATCTGGAAACACCATATATTTT
CASSLYGKGASGNTIYF
>TRBJ2-7|-|TRBD2|TRBV2
TGTGCCAGCAGGGCCGGGACTAGCGACTACGAGCAGTACTTC
CASRAGTSDYEQYF
>TRBJ1-2|-|TRBD1|TRBV6-5
TGTGCCAGCAGTTACTCCGGGACAGGGAACTATGGCTACACCTTC
CASSYSGTGNYGYTF
>TRBJ1-1|-|TRBD1|TRBV11-2
TGTGCCAGCAGCTCAGGGACAGACACTGAAGCTTTCTTT
CASSSGTDTEAFF
>TRBJ1-4|-|-|TRBV11-1
TGTGCCAGCAGCTTCCCCGACGGAAGGGGACTGTTTTTT
CASSFPDGRGLFF
>TRBJ1-1|-|-|TRBV28
TGTGCCAGCAGTTTTGGGGGTCTTGGGAACACTGAAGCTTTCTTT
CASSFGGLGNTEAFF
>TRBJ2-4|-|TRBD1|TRBV27
TGTGCCAGCAGTAACAGGGGGCTGGTCAAAAACATTCAGTACTTC
CASSNRGLVKNIQYF
>TRBJ1-2|-|-|TRBV18
TGTGCCAGCTCACCTGGGTCAGCCGCCTCTAACTATGGCTACACCTTC
CASSPGSAASNYGYTF
>TRBJ1-4|-|TRBD1|TRBV6-5
TGTGCCAGCAGTTACTCGAACAGGGGGATGGGGGAACTGTTTTTT
CASSYSNRGMGELFF
>TRBJ1-5|-|TRBD1|TRBV6-5
TGTGCCAGCCGGGACAGAGAGGGCAATCAGCCCCAGCATTTT
CASRDREGNQPQHF
>TRBJ1-1|-|TRBD1|TRBV30
TGTGCCTGGAGTGTACGAAGGGGGCGGAACACTGAAGCTTTCTTT
CAWSVRRGRNTEAFF
>TRBJ1-3|-|-|TRBV2
TGTGCCAGCAGTGAAATGGCAGGGGCCGTCTCTGGAAACACCATATATTTT
CASSEMAGAVSGNTIYF
>TRBJ2-7|-|-|TRBV5-6
TGTGCCAGCAGCTTGGTAAGGGGGGCAGTTAAGCAGTACTTC
CASSLVRGAVKQYF
>TRBJ2-7|-|-|TRBV7-2
TGTGCCAGCAGCCGGGGTCGGGTTTACGAGCAGTACTTC
CASSRGRVYEQYF
>TRBJ1-4|-|-|TRBV5-3
TGTGCCAGAAGCTTCGATGAAAAACTGTTTTTT
CARSFDEKLFF
>TRBJ1-2|-|-|TRBV5-4
TGTGCCAGCAGCTTGGATCTCCGTGGGCCGGTCGGCTACACCTTC
CASSLDLRGPVGYTF
>TRBJ2-5|-|-|TRBV2
TGTGCCAGCAGTGAAGCGCCGGGCAGGGTTGAGACCCAGTACTTC
CASSEAPGRVETQYF
>TRBJ2-7|-|-|TRBV7-7
TGTGCCAGCAGCTTAAACAGGGATGTAGGGGAGCAGTACTTC
CASSLNRDVGEQYF
>TRBJ1-1|-|-|TRBV11-2
TGTGCCAGCAGCTTGAACAGGCCGAACACTGAAGCTTTCTTT
CASSLNRPNTEAFF
>TRBJ2-5|once|-|TRBV5-1
TGCGCCAGCAGCCCAAGTTGGACGCAAGAGACCCAGTACTTC
CASSPSWTQETQYF
>TRBJ1-1|-|-|TRBV7-7
TGTGCCAGCAGCTTTGTTTATCAGGGTTCAACTGAAGCTTTCTTT
CASSFVYQGSTEAFF
>TRBJ1-1|once|TRBD1|TRBV27
TGTGCCAGCAGTTCGACAGGGGCCTTTGAAGCTTTCTTT
CASSSTGAFEAFF
>TRBJ1-1|-|-|TRBV7-4
TGTGCCAGCAGCTTACTGCCCAGTCGGGGCACTGAAGCTTTCTTT
CASSLLPSRGTEAFF
>TRBJ2-7|-|TRBD1|TRBV7-9
TGTGCCAGCAGCTTCGAAGGACAGGGTCAGACCTACGAGCAGTACTTC
CASSFEGQGQTYEQYF
>TRBJ2-7|-|-|TRBV11-2
TGTGCCAGCAGAACCAACGAACTAAGGGAGTACTTC
CASRTNELREYF
>TRBJ1-1|-|-|TRBV10-1
TGCGCCAGCAGTGATGCGATTAACACTGAAGCTTTCTTT
CASSDAINTEAFF
>TRBJ2-5|-|TRBD2|TRBV7-2
TGTGCCAGCAGCTTAAAGGGGTTAGCGGGAGCTGAGTCGGAGACCCAGTACTTC
CASSLKGLAGAESETQYF